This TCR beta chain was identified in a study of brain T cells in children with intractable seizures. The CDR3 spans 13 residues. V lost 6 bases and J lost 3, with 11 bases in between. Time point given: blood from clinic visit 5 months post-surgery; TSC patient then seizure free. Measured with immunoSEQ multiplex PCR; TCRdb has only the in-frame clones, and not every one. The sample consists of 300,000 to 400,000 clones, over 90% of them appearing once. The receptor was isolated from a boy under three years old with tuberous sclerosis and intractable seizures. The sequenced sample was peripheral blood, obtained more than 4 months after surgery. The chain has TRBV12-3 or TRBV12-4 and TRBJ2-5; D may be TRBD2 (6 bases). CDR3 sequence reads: CASRPIAEETQYF. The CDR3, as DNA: TGTGCCAGCAGGCCGATAGCGGAAGAGACCCAGTACTTC.